One TCR beta chain is described in this entry. This sample was included in a study of shared clonotypes between healthy human individuals. Investigators spread the genomic DNA of each subset evenly over several immunoSEQ plates. Using approximately 190 ng DNA, 30,000 or so T cell genomes, the sorted-subset replicate PCRs were run. Sequencing was performed with immunoSEQ multiplex PCR; in TCRdb, only in-frame clones are kept and a portion is missing. Of roughly 650,000 clones in the sample, less than 98% were seen once. The CDR3 sequence is 15 residues long. The junction had 9 bases not matched to a gene; V was cut back by 7 bases and J by 4 bases. Germline CDR1 MNHNY, CDR2 SVGAGI (reference sequence).

Sequenced sample: naive CD4+ T cells sorted from blood. Indicated subset: CD45RA+ positively selected. The rearrangement links TRBV6-6 to TRBJ2-1, with 8 positions matching TRBD2. The receptor was isolated from a woman in her thirties in good health. The CDR3 protein is CASTQQGLEYNEQFF. CDR3 sequence (DNA): TGTGCCAGCACCCAACAGGGACTAGAATACAATGAGCAGTTCTTC.